What follows are 9 T cell receptor beta chains derived from one specimen sequenced in a study of PD-L1 blockade in urothelial cancer. Time point noted: pretreatment peripheral blood. Some clones are missing from TCRdb's copy, which holds only in-frame ones; the method was immunoSEQ multiplex PCR. Here the sample spans about 63,000 clones, roughly 76% being singletons. The starting material was PBMCs, obtained around atezolizumab (anti-PD-L1) treatment. These TCRs come from a man aged 70 or older with urothelial cancer.

This clone was seen only once. The V gene is TRBV19, the J gene TRBJ1-3, with 7 bases identical to TRBD1. The CDR3 is made up of 16 amino acids. The V segment lost 6 bases and the J segment 4 bases; nucleotides outside the gene matches: 12. CDR1 and CDR2 (germline): LNHDA, SQIVND (reference sequence). CDR3 in DNA: TGTGCCAGTAGCCGGAGGCCCGGGACAGACGGAAACACCATATATTTT. Its translation: CASSRRPGTDGNTIYF.

The chain combines TRBV27 with TRBJ1-2; D may be TRBD1 (5 bases). V lost 5 bases, J lost 5 bases, and 9 bases lay in between. Germline CDR1 and CDR2: MNHEY and SMNVEV (reference sequence). This CDR3 contains 12 residues. Here the CDR3 reads CASSQQGYGYTF. The CDR3 bases are TGTGCCAGCAGTCAGCAGGGTTATGGCTACACCTTC.

The chain is built from TRBV13 and TRBJ2-3, with 11 bases that match TRBD2. The CDR3 contains 15 residues. Germline V gene sequence: CDR1 PRHDT, CDR2 FYEKMQ (reference sequence). Trimming at V came to 4 bases and at J to 5 bases, leaving 5 bases not matched to a gene. CDR3 coding DNA: TGTGCCAGCAGCTCCCCCGGGACTAGCGGAGATACGCAGTATTTT. Protein sequence: CASSSPGTSGDTQYF.

The V and J genes are TRBV7-9 and TRBJ2-7, with D perhaps matching TRBD1 (6 bases). The CDR3 is 11 amino acids. Trimming removed 5 bases at V and 5 bases at J, with 7 bases between. Germline loops: CDR1 SEHNR, CDR2 FQNEAQ (reference sequence). CDR3 nucleotides: TGTGCCAGCAGCCCAGGGGACGAGCAGTACTTC. This sequence encodes CASSPGDEQYF.

This chain links TRBV9 with TRBJ1-1, with 11 nucleotides matching TRBD1. The CDR3 length is 15 residues. Germline V CDR1 and CDR2: SGDLS, YYNGEE. V gave up 3 bases and J gave up 3 bases; unmatched junction bases: 4. CDR3 in DNA: TGTGCCAGCAGCGGAGGGGACAGGGGGTACACTGAAGCTTTCTTT. This encodes CASSGGDRGYTEAFF.

This clone was counted a few times. The genes are TRBV10-3 and TRBJ1-2; D not resolved. Germline assignment: CDR1 ENHRY and CDR2 SYGVKD. V lost 7 bases and J lost 8, with 17 bases in between. The CDR3 spans 13 residues. The DNA for the CDR3 is TGTGCCATCAAGGATACAACTCGAGGGGGCTACACCTTC. Translated, it gives CAIKDTTRGGYTF.

The rearrangement joins TRBV7-2 to TRBJ2-1; 11 positions agree with TRBD2. Trimming removed 3 bases from V and 3 bases from J; junction bases left unmatched: 1. This CDR3 comprises 15 residues. The germline CDR1 and CDR2 sequences are SGHTA and FQGNSA. This CDR3 is CASSLTSGIYNEQFF. The CDR3 nucleotides are TGTGCCAGCAGCTTGACTAGCGGGATCTACAATGAGCAGTTCTTC.

This sequence joins TRBV25-1 and TRBJ2-2; the D gene is possibly TRBD1 (6 bases). Germline CDR1 MGHDK, CDR2 SYGVNS. The CDR3 contains 14 residues. Trimming removed 5 bases at V and 4 bases at J, with 11 bases between. In DNA, the CDR3 is TGTGCCAGCAGTCGGACAGAACCCACCGGGGAGCTGTTTTTT. Translating gives CASSRTEPTGELFF.

The chain combines TRBV11-3 with TRBJ2-2; 9 positions agree with TRBD1. The J segment lost 7 bases and the V segment lost 8 bases, leaving 11 bases of the junction unmatched. CDR1 is SGHNT and CDR2 is YENEEA in the germline V gene. The CDR3 spans 15 residues. The CDR3 bases are TGTGCCAGCGGGACCGGGACAGGGATAGACGGGGAGCTGTTTTTT. This gives the protein CASGTGTGIDGELFF.